This T cell receptor (beta chain) was recorded in a study of identical twins. This clonotype was counted many times. Antigen unknown. After template switching added a universal primer site, the resulting cDNA carried unique molecular identifiers. TCRdb redid the calling of the 5' RACE reads with MiXCR, one entry per CDR3 protein. The sample lists about 100,000 distinct CDR3 sequences, under 6.5% occurring once. General study findings and limits: There were fewer insertions in abundant cord blood beta clonotypes, but memory repertoires showed no such pattern. Twins' excess sharing was less marked for out-of-frame beta sequences. Out-of-frame alpha sequences shared between twins exhibited an excess of low generation probability.

The ends lost 6 bases at V and 6 bases at J; junction bases unmatched: 9. The CDR3 has 15 residues. The genes are TRBV12-3 or TRBV12-4 and TRBJ2-2; 8 positions agree with TRBD1. The sample consisted of memory T cells sorted from blood. The source of this sequence is a woman between 50 and 59 years old in good health. The CDR3 reads CASSQRTGQAGELFF. In nucleotides, the CDR3 is TGTGCCAGCAGCCAACGGACAGGGCAGGCCGGGGAGCTGTTTTTT.